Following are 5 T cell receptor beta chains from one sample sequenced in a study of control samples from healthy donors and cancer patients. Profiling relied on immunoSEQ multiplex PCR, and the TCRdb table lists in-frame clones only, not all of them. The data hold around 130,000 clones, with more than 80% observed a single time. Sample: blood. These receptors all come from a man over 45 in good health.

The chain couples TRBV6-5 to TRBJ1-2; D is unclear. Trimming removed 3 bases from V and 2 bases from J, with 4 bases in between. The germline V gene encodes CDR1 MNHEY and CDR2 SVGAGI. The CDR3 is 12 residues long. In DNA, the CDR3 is TGTGCCAGCAGTTATGGGAACTATGGCTACACCTTC. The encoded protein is CASSYGNYGYTF.

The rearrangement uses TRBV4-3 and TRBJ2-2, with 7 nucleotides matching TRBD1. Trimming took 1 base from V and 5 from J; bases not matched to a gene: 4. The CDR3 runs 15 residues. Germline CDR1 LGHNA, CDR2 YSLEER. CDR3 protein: CASSQVSGGTGELFF. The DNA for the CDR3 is TGCGCCAGCAGCCAAGTTTCAGGGGGTACCGGGGAGCTGTTTTTT.

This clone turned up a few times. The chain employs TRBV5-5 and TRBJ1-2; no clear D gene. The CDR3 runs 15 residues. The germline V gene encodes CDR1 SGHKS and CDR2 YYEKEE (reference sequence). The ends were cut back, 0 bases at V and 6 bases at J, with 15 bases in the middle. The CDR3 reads CASSLVGEPTHGYTF. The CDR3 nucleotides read TGTGCCAGCAGCTTGGTGGGCGAACCCACACATGGCTACACCTTC. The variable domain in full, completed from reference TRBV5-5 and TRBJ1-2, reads DAGVTQSPTHLIKTRGQQVTLRCSPISGHKSVSWYQQVLGQGPQFIFQYYEKEERGRGNFPDRFSARQFPNYSSELNVNALLLGDSALYLCASSLVGEPTHGYTFGSGTRLTVV.

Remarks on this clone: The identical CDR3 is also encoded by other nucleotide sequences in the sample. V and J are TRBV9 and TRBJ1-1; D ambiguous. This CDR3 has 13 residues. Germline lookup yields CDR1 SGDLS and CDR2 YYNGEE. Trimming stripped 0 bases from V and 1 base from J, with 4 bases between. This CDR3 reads CASSVAQNTEAFF. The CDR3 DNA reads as TGTGCCAGCAGCGTAGCCCAGAACACTGAAGCTTTCTTT.

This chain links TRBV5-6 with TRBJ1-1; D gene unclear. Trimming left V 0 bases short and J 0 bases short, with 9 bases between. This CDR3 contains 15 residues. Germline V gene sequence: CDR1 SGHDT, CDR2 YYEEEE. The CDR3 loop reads CASSLGPALNTEAFF. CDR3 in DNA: TGTGCCAGCAGCTTGGGTCCAGCACTGAACACTGAAGCTTTCTTT. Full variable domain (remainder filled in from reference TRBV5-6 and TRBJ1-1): DAGVTQSPTHLIKTRGQQVTLRCSPKSGHDTVSWYQQALGQGPQFIFQYYEEEERQRGNFPDRFSGHQFPNYSSELNVNALLLGDSALYLCASSLGPALNTEAFFGQGTRLTVV.